Following are 28 T cell receptor beta chains from one sample sequenced in a study of T cell repertoires in cytomegalovirus infection. No antigen has been identified for these receptors. TCRdb analysed the reads with MiXCR anew, one entry per CDR3 protein. This sample yields hundreds of thousands of distinct CDR3 sequences, of which 33% are seen a single time; roughly 18% belongs to the top ten. Sequenced here: cultured PBMCs, sampled from culture after CMV antigen stimulation. The receptors originated from a human donor in good health (CMV status not recorded). Some clones in this sample may be carry-over from other donors' samples.

This clonotype turned up a few times. CDR3 coding DNA: TGCGCCAGCAGCCATAAGAGTATTCAGTACTTC. It encodes CASSHKSIQYF. This chain joins TRBV4-1 and TRBJ2-4; D unresolved. Germline V CDR1 and CDR2: MGHRA, YSYEKL. Deletions cut 3 bases from V and 10 bases from J, with 7 bases between. The CDR3 consists of 11 residues.

The rearrangement links TRBV19 to TRBJ2-4, with D uncertain. Trimming cost V 5 bases and J 7 bases, with 9 bases left between them. Germline-derived CDR1 and CDR2 are LNHDA and SQIVND (reference sequence). This CDR3 contains 12 residues. CDR3 protein: CASSADENIQYF. In nucleotides, the CDR3 is TGTGCCAGTAGTGCCGACGAGAACATTCAGTACTTC.

The gene calls are TRBV7-2 and TRBJ2-7, with TRBD2 matching over 10 bases. Germline V CDR1 and CDR2: SGHTA, FQGNSA. V was pared by 5 bases and J by 7 bases, with 5 bases of the junction left unmatched. The CDR3 has 13 residues. The CDR3 nucleotides read TGTGCCAGCAGCCGGGGACTAGCGAGGGAGCAGTACTTC. This codes for CASSRGLAREQYF.

The chain couples TRBV6-2 or TRBV6-3 to TRBJ2-5, with 8 nucleotides matching TRBD1. V shed 5 bases, J shed 4 bases, and the junction held 6 bases outside the gene matches. The CDR3 extends over 14 amino acids. Germline lookup yields CDR1 MNHEY and CDR2 SVGEGT. CDR3 bases: TGTGCCAGCAGTCAGGACAGGGTGAGAGAGACCCAGTACTTC. This codes for CASSQDRVRETQYF.

This clonotype was counted between two and nine times. This chain joins TRBV7-2 and TRBJ2-5; D remains unclear. From germline, CDR1 is SGHTA and CDR2 FQGNSA. The CDR3 runs 11 residues. V lost 5 bases and J 9 bases, leaving 10 bases between the germline ends. DNA for the CDR3: TGTGCCAGCAGCCCCGCCTCGGCCCAGTACTTC. Amino acid sequence: CASSPASAQYF.

This clonotype was observed at least ten times. The CDR3 DNA follows: TGTGCCAGCAGCTTGAGACTTTCCACAGATACGCAGTATTTT. It specifies CASSLRLSTDTQYF. The V gene is TRBV7-2, the J gene TRBJ2-3; D gene uncertain. This CDR3 region has 14 residues. V was clipped by 3 bases and J by 2 bases, with 9 bases between them. Germline CDR1 SGHTA, CDR2 FQGNSA. Full variable domain (missing parts from reference TRBV7-2 and TRBJ2-3): GAGVSQSPSNKVTEKGKDVELRCDPISGHTALYWYRQSLGQGLEFLIYFQGNSAPDKSGLPSDRFSAERTGGSVSTLTIQRTQQEDSAVYLCASSLRLSTDTQYFGPGTRLTVL.

The genes are TRBV25-1 and TRBJ2-7; D may match TRBD1 or TRBD2 (6 bases each). CDR1 is MGHDK and CDR2 is SYGVNS in the germline V gene. Trimming shortened V by 7 bases and J by 4 bases, and 20 bases separated the two germline ends. This CDR3 has 15 residues. The CDR3 spells CASTPGAGASYEQYF. For the CDR3, the DNA is TGTGCCAGCACACCGGGGGCAGGAGCCTCTTACGAGCAGTACTTC.

This clonotype was found many times. The rearrangement uses TRBV11-3 and TRBJ2-5, with 10 nucleotides matching TRBD2. V lost 5 bases and J lost 5; bases outside the gene matches: 2. The CDR3 consists of 13 residues. The germline V gene has CDR1 SGHNT and CDR2 YENEEA. CDR3 region: CASSRSGGETQYF. The DNA of the CDR3 is TGTGCCAGCAGCCGTAGCGGGGGGGAGACCCAGTACTTC.

The chain links TRBV6-6 to TRBJ2-7, with a weak D call TRBD1 (6 bases). Germline CDR1 MNHNY, CDR2 SVGAGI (reference sequence). This CDR3 is built from 14 residues. The V gene lost 7 bases and the J gene lost 2 bases, with 15 bases spanning the gap. Written as DNA, the CDR3 is TGTGCCAGCACCGTCGCAGGGACAACCTACGAGCAGTACTTC. Protein product: CASTVAGTTYEQYF.

This clonotype was picked up many times. The chain carries TRBV7-2 and TRBJ2-3, with D tentatively TRBD2 (7 bases). In germline, CDR1 is SGHTA, CDR2 FQGNSA. V lost 0 bases and J lost 0, with 10 bases in between. The CDR3 is made up of 16 amino acids. The CDR3 coding sequence is TGTGCCAGCAGCTTAGCGGGGGGGCTAAGCACAGATACGCAGTATTTT. This codes for CASSLAGGLSTDTQYF.

This clonotype was observed many times. This chain links TRBV7-6 with TRBJ2-2, with 7 bases aligning to TRBD1. The trim removed 0 bases at V and 5 bases at J, leaving 0 bases unmatched. Germline CDR1 reads SGHVS; CDR2 reads FNYEAQ. The CDR3 has 14 amino acids. CDR3: CASSLAQGTGELFF. In DNA form, the CDR3 reads TGTGCCAGCAGCTTAGCACAGGGGACCGGGGAGCTGTTTTTT.

The rearrangement joins TRBV18 to TRBJ2-5; D tentatively reads TRBD1 or TRBD2 (5 bases each). Trimming shortened V by 2 bases and J by 3 bases, and 10 bases separated the two germline ends. CDR3 length equals 14 residues. Per germline, CDR1 KGHSH and CDR2 LQKENI. CDR3 residues: CASSPGTEKETQYF. CDR3 sequence (DNA): TGTGCCAGCTCACCAGGGACGGAAAAAGAGACCCAGTACTTC. Based on the CDR3 plus reference TRBV18 and TRBJ2-5, the full variable domain is NAGVMQNPRHLVRRRGQEARLRCSPMKGHSHVYWYRQLPEEGLKFMVYLQKENIIDESGMPKERFSAEFPKEGPSILRIQQVVRGDSAAYFCASSPGTEKETQYFGPGTRLLVL.

V gene TRBV6-5 combines with J gene TRBJ2-5; 9 nucleotides match TRBD1. After removal of 6 bases from V and 4 bases from J, the junction contained 6 bases not matched to a gene. Germline loops: CDR1 MNHEY, CDR2 SVGAGI. CDR3 length: 14 amino acids. CDR3 sequence: CASSRGQGPETQYF. The CDR3, as DNA: TGTGCCAGCAGCCGTGGACAGGGGCCAGAGACCCAGTACTTC.

This chain uses TRBV5-1 with TRBJ1-5; D remains ambiguous. The V and J ends lost 4 bases and 1 base respectively, with 9 bases between them. CDR1 is SGHRS, CDR2 YFSETQ, per germline. The CDR3 spans 14 residues. In nucleotides, the CDR3 is TGCGCCAGCAGCGCAGACGGGAGCAATCAGCCCCAGCATTTT. It specifies CASSADGSNQPQHF.

V gene TRBV20-1 combines with J gene TRBJ2-3; D may correspond to TRBD1 or TRBD2 (9 bases each). The CDR3 is 19 amino acids. Germline V gives CDR1 DFQATT, CDR2 SNEGSKA (reference sequence). V lost 6 bases to trimming and J lost 5 bases, with 33 bases between them. The CDR3 DNA reads as TGCAGTGCGCGACCGGGACAGGGAATATCGGGGACTAGCCAAGATACGCAGTATTTT. Translated, it gives CSARPGQGISGTSQDTQYF.

V gene TRBV12-5 combines with J gene TRBJ1-2; D is unresolved. Between the trimmed V and J ends, which lost 6 bases and 4 bases, there was a span of 3 bases. The CDR3 spans 10 residues. CDR1 LGHNT and CDR2 FRNRAP come from the germline V gene. In DNA, the CDR3 is TGTGCTAGTGGGGGCTATGGCTACACCTTC. Its translation is CASGGYGYTF. The whole variable domain, filled in from reference TRBV12-5 and TRBJ1-2, reads DARVTQTPRHKVTEMGQEVTMRCQPILGHNTVFWYRQTMMQGLELLAYFRNRAPLDDSGMPKDRFSAEMPDATLATLKIQPSEPRDSAVYFCASGGYGYTFGSGTRLTVV.

This clonotype has a handful of counts. The chain recombines TRBV7-2 with TRBJ1-2; TRBD1 agrees at 7 bases. Germline V gives CDR1 SGHTA, CDR2 FQGNSA. The CDR3 contains 14 residues. Trimming at V came to 5 bases and at J to 7 bases, leaving 10 bases not matched to a gene. Written as DNA, the CDR3 is TGTGCCAGCAGCCCCATGACAGGGTTCCCTGGCTACACCTTC. It specifies CASSPMTGFPGYTF.

This clonotype was observed a handful of times. The chain has TRBV7-6 and TRBJ2-5; the match to TRBD2 covers 7 bases. Per germline, CDR1 SGHVS and CDR2 FNYEAQ. V shed 5 bases, J shed 5 bases, and the junction held 14 bases outside the gene matches. This CDR3 comprises 16 residues. CDR3 bases: TGTGCCAGCAGCCCCCGTGGAGCGGGATTGGGGGAGACCCAGTACTTC. It specifies CASSPRGAGLGETQYF.

This clonotype was seen only a few times. This chain joins TRBV27 and TRBJ1-2; D possibly corresponds to TRBD1 (6 bases). Germline V gives CDR1 MNHEY, CDR2 SMNVEV (reference sequence). Trimming cost V 5 bases and J 7 bases, with 14 bases left between them. The CDR3 runs 13 residues. CDR3 nucleotide sequence: TGTGCCAGCAGTCCGGGACCGGGGGCTGGCTACACCTTC. Translation gives CASSPGPGAGYTF.

The table lists this clonotype with many counts. The genes are TRBV7-2 and TRBJ2-5; the D is unclear. Germline CDR1 SGHTA, CDR2 FQGNSA. This CDR3 has 17 amino acids. Trimming took off 2 bases at V and 2 bases at J, with 18 bases between the two ends. CDR3 residues: CASSLIRLSRGQETQYF. The CDR3 nucleotides read TGTGCCAGCAGCTTAATCCGACTCAGTCGAGGTCAAGAGACCCAGTACTTC.

This clonotype was seen ten or more times. This rearrangement joins TRBV27 to TRBJ2-5, with D tentatively TRBD2 (6 bases). Per the germline V gene, CDR1 is MNHEY and CDR2 is SMNVEV (reference sequence). The CDR3 is 13 amino acids. Trimming took off 3 bases at V and 5 bases at J, with 10 bases between the two ends. CDR3: CASSLGGSETQYF. The CDR3, as DNA: TGTGCCAGCAGTTTGGGGGGAAGCGAGACCCAGTACTTC.

In its sample, this clonotype was seen once. This CDR3 reads CASSPGFNYGYTF. The CDR3 DNA reads as TGTGCCAGCAGTCCGGGATTTAACTATGGCTACACCTTC. The chain recombines TRBV12-3 or TRBV12-4 with TRBJ1-2; no clear D. The ends were cut back, 5 bases at V and 1 base at J, with 8 bases in the middle. The CDR3 covers 13 residues.

This clonotype was recorded a few times. The V and J genes are TRBV11-3 and TRBJ1-2; D is undetermined. The CDR3 is made up of 11 amino acids. The germline V and J ends were trimmed by 2 bases and 3 bases, with 1 base remaining between them. CDR1 SGHNT and CDR2 YENEEA come from the germline V gene. CDR3 in DNA: TGTGCCAGCAGCTTACACTATGGCTACACCTTC. It encodes CASSLHYGYTF.

This clonotype has a count of ten or more. The V call is TRBV7-9, the J call TRBJ2-7; D is undetermined. This CDR3 has 14 residues. V lost 5 bases to trimming and J lost 0 bases, with 11 bases between them. CDR1 and CDR2 from the germline V gene are SEHNR and FQNEAQ (reference sequence). The CDR3 region is CASSPLPSSYEQYF. The DNA of the CDR3 is TGTGCCAGCAGCCCTCTACCGAGCTCCTACGAGCAGTACTTC.

This clonotype came up many times. The chain links TRBV7-2 to TRBJ1-1; D unclear. The CDR3 runs 11 residues. Germline values: CDR1 SGHTA, CDR2 FQGNSA. The ends were cut back, 5 bases at V and 2 bases at J, with 3 bases in the middle. CDR3 in DNA: TGTGCCAGCAGCGCCAACACTGAAGCTTTCTTT. Translating gives CASSANTEAFF.

The V gene is TRBV15, the J gene TRBJ1-6; D remains unclear. V shed 0 bases and J shed 10 bases, with 13 bases lying between them. Germline V gene lookup returns CDR1 LNHNV and CDR2 YYDKDF (reference sequence). The CDR3 is 15 residues long. The CDR3 protein is CATSRDIVSGSPLHF. In DNA, the CDR3 is TGTGCCACCAGCAGAGATATCGTCAGTGGGTCACCCCTCCACTTT.

The chain uses TRBV19 and TRBJ2-7; weak D call: TRBD1 (7 bases). The CDR3 sequence is 17 residues long. Germline CDR1 LNHDA, CDR2 SQIVND (reference sequence). Trimming took 5 bases from V and 2 from J, leaving 22 bases between them. CDR3 protein: CASSSPSQGGRPYEQYF. In DNA form, the CDR3 reads TGTGCCAGTAGTTCCCCGTCCCAGGGGGGTAGGCCCTACGAGCAGTACTTC.

This chain connects TRBV7-2 to TRBJ2-2, with 9 positions matching TRBD1. The germline CDR1 and CDR2 sequences are SGHTA and FQGNSA. V lost 3 bases to trimming and J lost 1 base; unmatched junction nucleotides: 9. This CDR3 is built from 18 residues. The CDR3 here is CASSFWGQGRGNTGELFF. CDR3 in DNA: TGTGCCAGCAGCTTTTGGGGACAGGGCCGGGGGAACACCGGGGAGCTGTTTTTT.